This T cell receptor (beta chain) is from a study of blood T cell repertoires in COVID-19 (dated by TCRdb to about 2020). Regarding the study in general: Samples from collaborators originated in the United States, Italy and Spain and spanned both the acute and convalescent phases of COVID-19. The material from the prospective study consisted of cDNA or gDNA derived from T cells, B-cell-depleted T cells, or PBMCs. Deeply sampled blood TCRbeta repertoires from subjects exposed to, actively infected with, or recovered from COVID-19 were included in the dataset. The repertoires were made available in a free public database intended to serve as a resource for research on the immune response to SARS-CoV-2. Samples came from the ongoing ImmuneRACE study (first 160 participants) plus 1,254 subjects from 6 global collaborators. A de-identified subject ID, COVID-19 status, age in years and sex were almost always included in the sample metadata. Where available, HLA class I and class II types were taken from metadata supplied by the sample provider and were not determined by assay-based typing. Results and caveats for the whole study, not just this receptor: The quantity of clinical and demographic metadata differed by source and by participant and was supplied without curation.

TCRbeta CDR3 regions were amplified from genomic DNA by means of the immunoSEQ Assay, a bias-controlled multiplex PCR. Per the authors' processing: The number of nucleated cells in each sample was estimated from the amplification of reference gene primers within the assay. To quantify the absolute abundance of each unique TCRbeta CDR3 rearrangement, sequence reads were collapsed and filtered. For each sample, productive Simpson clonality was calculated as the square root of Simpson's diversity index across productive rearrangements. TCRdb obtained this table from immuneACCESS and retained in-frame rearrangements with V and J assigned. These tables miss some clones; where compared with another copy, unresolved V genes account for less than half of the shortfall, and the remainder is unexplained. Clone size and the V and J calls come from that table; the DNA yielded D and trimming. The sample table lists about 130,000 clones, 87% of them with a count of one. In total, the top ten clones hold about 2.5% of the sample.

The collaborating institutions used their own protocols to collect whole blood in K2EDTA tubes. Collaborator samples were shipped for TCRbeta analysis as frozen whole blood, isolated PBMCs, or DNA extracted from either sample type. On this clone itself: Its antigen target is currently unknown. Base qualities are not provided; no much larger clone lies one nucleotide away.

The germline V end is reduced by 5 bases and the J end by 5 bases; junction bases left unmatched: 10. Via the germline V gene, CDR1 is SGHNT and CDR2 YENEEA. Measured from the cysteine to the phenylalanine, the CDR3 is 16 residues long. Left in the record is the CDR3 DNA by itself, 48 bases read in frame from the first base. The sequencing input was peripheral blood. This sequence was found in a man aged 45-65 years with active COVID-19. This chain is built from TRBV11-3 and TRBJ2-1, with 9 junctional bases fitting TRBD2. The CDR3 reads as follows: CASSRGWLAGNNEQFF. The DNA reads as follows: TGTGCCAGCAGCCGGGGCTGGCTAGCGGGGAACAATGAGCAGTTCTTC.